These 23 T cell receptor beta chains came from one sample sequenced in a study of shared clonotypes between healthy human individuals. Some clones are missing from TCRdb's copy, which holds only in-frame ones; the method was immunoSEQ multiplex PCR. The sample has some 2 million clones, roughly 94% seen once. What was sequenced was naive CD4+ T cells sorted from blood. Noted subset: CD45RA+ positively selected. These receptors were collected from a young man in good health.

The chain recombines TRBV9 with TRBJ2-5; the D gene is possibly TRBD1 (7 bases). V was shortened by 3 bases and J by 2 bases, with 14 bases between the two germline ends. Per the germline V gene, CDR1 is SGDLS and CDR2 is YYNGEE. The CDR3 is 15 amino acids. The CDR3 here is CASSALGGQQETQYF. The CDR3 DNA reads TGTGCCAGCAGCGCACTGGGGGGACAGCAAGAGACCCAGTACTTC. Supplemented by reference TRBV9 and TRBJ2-5, the full variable domain reads DSGVTQTPKHLITATGQRVTLRCSPRSGDLSVYWYQQSLDQGLQFLIQYYNGEERAKGNILERFSAQQFPDLHSELNLSSLELGDSALYFCASSALGGQQETQYFGPGTRLLVL.

The rearrangement joins TRBV6-5 to TRBJ1-6; 10 bases agree with TRBD1. Germline CDR1 MNHEY, CDR2 SVGAGI. The V segment lost 6 bases and the J segment 14 bases; nucleotides outside the gene matches: 7. This CDR3 contains 13 residues. CDR3 in DNA: TGTGCCAGCAGCCTGGGACAGGGGTCCACCCTCCACTTT. It encodes CASSLGQGSTLHF.

V and J are TRBV19 and TRBJ2-7, with TRBD2 identical over 8 bases. The CDR3 has 14 amino acids. In germline, CDR1 is LNHDA, CDR2 SQIVND (reference sequence). With V trimmed by 10 bases and J by 1 base, 9 bases remained unmatched. The CDR3 DNA sequence: TGTGCCACAAGGACTAGCCCCTTTTCCTACGAGCAGTACTTC. This encodes CATRTSPFSYEQYF. Filled out from reference TRBV19 and TRBJ2-7, the complete variable domain reads DGGITQSPKYLFRKEGQNVTLSCEQNLNHDAMYWYRQDPGQGLRLIYYSQIVNDFQKGDIAEGYSVSREKKESFPLTVTSAQKNPTAFYLCATRTSPFSYEQYFGPGTRLTVT.

The chain uses TRBV7-9 and TRBJ2-2; 7 nucleotides line up with TRBD1. The CDR3 loop spans 16 amino acids. The germline V gene encodes CDR1 SEHNR and CDR2 FQNEAQ (reference sequence). The V and J ends lost 1 base and 4 bases, in that order; junction bases with no gene match: 6. Here the CDR3 reads CASSLVGAGGTGELFF. CDR3 in DNA: TGTGCCAGCAGCTTAGTCGGGGCAGGGGGCACCGGGGAGCTGTTTTTT.

V and J are TRBV7-6 and TRBJ2-3; tentative D call: TRBD2 (5 bases). The CDR3 loop spans 12 amino acids. V lost 3 bases, J lost 14 bases, and 15 bases lay in between. CDR1 is SGHVS and CDR2 is FNYEAQ in the germline V gene. The CDR3 is CASSFPGLPGYF. The CDR3 DNA sequence: TGTGCCAGCAGCTTCCCGGGGTTGCCAGGGTATTTT.

The V and J genes are TRBV21-1 and TRBJ1-2; the table's D call of TRBD1 was not tested on the DNA. TRBV21-1 has pseudogene status. The CDR3 loop spans 14 amino acids. The CDR3 protein is CASSKGTGINGYTF. As DNA, the CDR3 is TGTGCCAGCAGCAAAGGGACAGGGATCAACGGCTACACCTTC.

This rearrangement joins TRBV7-2 to TRBJ2-2, with D perhaps TRBD1 (5 bases). Germline loops: CDR1 SGHTA, CDR2 FQGNSA. Between the trimmed V and J ends, which lost 2 bases and 0 bases, there was a span of 7 bases. The CDR3 contains 15 residues. CDR3 nucleotides: TGTGCCAGCAGCTTAAGACAGCCGAACACCGGGGAGCTGTTTTTT. Protein sequence: CASSLRQPNTGELFF.

The V gene is TRBV11-2, the J gene TRBJ2-5, with D perhaps matching TRBD2 (5 bases). CDR1 and CDR2 from the germline V gene are SGHAT and FQNNGV. This CDR3 is built from 16 residues. V shed 1 base and J shed 5 bases, with 17 bases lying between them. CDR3 sequence: CASSLGQSLGGETQYF. The CDR3 coding sequence is TGTGCCAGCAGCTTAGGTCAGAGCCTGGGCGGGGAGACCCAGTACTTC.

The chain uses TRBV18 and TRBJ2-1; 10 bases line up with TRBD2. Germline V gene sequence: CDR1 KGHSH, CDR2 LQKENI. This CDR3 comprises 16 residues. Trimming at V came to 3 bases and at J to 5 bases, leaving 7 bases not matched to a gene. The CDR3 DNA is TGTGCCAGCTCACCCCCCGGAACTAGCGGGAACAATGAGCAGTTCTTC. Protein: CASSPPGTSGNNEQFF.

The chain links TRBV12-5 to TRBJ2-7, with 8 bases matching TRBD1. CDR3 length: 15 amino acids. Per germline, CDR1 LGHNT and CDR2 FRNRAP. J was trimmed by 3 bases and V by 1 base; bases with no gene match: 5. CDR3 residues: CASGLAQTGVYEQYF. The CDR3 region has the DNA TGTGCTAGTGGTTTGGCGCAGACAGGGGTCTACGAGCAGTACTTC.

The rearrangement joins TRBV9 to TRBJ1-5; no definite D call. The CDR3 is 14 residues long. With 1 base removed from V and 2 bases from J, the gap between germline ends came to 7 bases. Germline V gene data show CDR1 as SGDLS and CDR2 as YYNGEE. The CDR3 loop is CASSVSTGNQPQHF. CDR3 DNA: TGTGCCAGCAGCGTATCTACGGGCAATCAGCCCCAGCATTTT. Full variable domain (rest looked up from reference TRBV9 and TRBJ1-5): DSGVTQTPKHLITATGQRVTLRCSPRSGDLSVYWYQQSLDQGLQFLIQYYNGEERAKGNILERFSAQQFPDLHSELNLSSLELGDSALYFCASSVSTGNQPQHFGDGTRLSIL.

This clone was detected once. The rearrangement uses TRBV5-1 and TRBJ2-5, with TRBD1 matching 9 bases. The germline gives CDR1 SGHRS, CDR2 YFSETQ. After removal of 4 bases from V and 5 bases from J, the junction contained 12 bases not matched to a gene. The CDR3 length is 16 residues. The DNA for the CDR3 is TGCGCCAGCAGCCCGGGACAGGGAAGTAAGCGGGAGACCCAGTACTTC. Amino acids: CASSPGQGSKRETQYF.

The chain combines TRBV5-1 with TRBJ1-2; 7 nucleotides line up with TRBD1. Germline-derived CDR1 and CDR2 are SGHRS and YFSETQ. The CDR3 loop spans 14 amino acids. Trimming cost V 4 bases and J 4 bases; bases outside gene matches: 7. The CDR3 here is CASSPPGQPYGYTF. In DNA form, the CDR3 reads TGCGCCAGCAGCCCCCCGGGACAGCCCTATGGCTACACCTTC. The entire variable domain, with the rest obtained from reference TRBV5-1 and TRBJ1-2, is as follows: KAGVTQTPRYLIKTRGQQVTLSCSPISGHRSVSWYQQTPGQGLQFLFEYFSETQRNKGNFPGRFSGRQFSNSRSEMNVSTLELGDSALYLCASSPPGQPYGYTFGSGTRLTVV.

This chain uses TRBV6-6 with TRBJ1-1; TRBD1 matches at 8 bases. Germline CDR1 and CDR2: MNHNY and SVGAGI (reference sequence). The J segment lost 5 bases and the V segment lost 6 bases, leaving 8 bases of the junction unmatched. This CDR3 spans 14 amino acids. For the CDR3, the DNA is TGTGCCAGCAGGCGACAGGGGAAGGAGACTGAAGCTTTCTTT. This sequence encodes CASRRQGKETEAFF.

The chain has TRBV6-1 and TRBJ2-1; TRBD1 is a possible D gene (6 bases). The germline gives CDR1 MNHNS, CDR2 SASEGT. Trimming took 6 bases from V and 5 from J, leaving 11 bases between them. The CDR3 extends over 13 amino acids. CDR3 protein: CASRGTGNNEQFF. In DNA form, the CDR3 reads TGTGCCAGCAGGGGAACAGGGAACAATGAGCAGTTCTTC.

This chain links TRBV2 with TRBJ1-3, with a possible D match to TRBD1 (5 bases). The V and J ends lost 7 bases and 0 bases respectively, with 10 bases between them. The germline CDR1 and CDR2 sequences are SNHLY and FYNNEI. The CDR3 runs to 14 residues. The DNA for the CDR3 is TGTGCCAGCAAACAGGTCGACTCTGGAAACACCATATATTTT. This encodes CASKQVDSGNTIYF. Together with reference TRBV2 and TRBJ1-3, the CDR3 gives the full variable domain: EPEVTQTPSHQVTQMGQEVILRCVPISNHLYFYWYRQILGQKVEFLVSFYNNEISEKSEIFDDQFSVERPDGSNFTLKIRSTKLEDSAMYFCASKQVDSGNTIYFGEGSWLTVV.

The chain links TRBV11-2 to TRBJ2-5, with unresolved D. Germline V gene data show CDR1 as SGHAT and CDR2 as FQNNGV. The CDR3 loop spans 14 amino acids. V lost 0 bases and J 2 bases, leaving 7 bases between the germline ends. The CDR3 DNA reads TGTGCCAGCAGCTTAGAACGGGTTCAAGAGACCCAGTACTTC. Translated, it gives CASSLERVQETQYF.

This rearrangement joins TRBV5-8 to TRBJ1-5; a possible D gene is TRBD1 (5 bases). The CDR3 is 15 amino acids. Germline loops: CDR1 SGHTS, CDR2 YDEGEE. Between the trimmed V and J ends, which lost 0 bases and 1 base, there was a span of 8 bases. CDR3 loop: CASSLGWGSNQPQHF. CDR3 DNA: TGTGCCAGCAGCTTGGGGTGGGGGAGCAATCAGCCCCAGCATTTT. Looking up the rest from reference TRBV5-8 and TRBJ1-5 gives the full variable domain: EAGVTQSPTHLIKTRGQQATLRCSPISGHTSVYWYQQALGLGLQFLLWYDEGEERNRGNFPPRFSGRQFPNYSSELNVNALELEDSALYLCASSLGWGSNQPQHFGDGTRLSIL.

V gene TRBV5-4 combines with J gene TRBJ2-5; D is unclear. The CDR3 has 13 residues. The ends were cut back, 2 bases at V and 5 bases at J, with 10 bases in the middle. The germline V gene encodes CDR1 SGHNT and CDR2 YYREEE (reference sequence). The CDR3 nucleotides read TGTGCCAGCAGCTTTAGTGGGCGGGAGACCCAGTACTTC. Its translation: CASSFSGRETQYF.

The chain recombines TRBV6-6 with TRBJ1-1; D is ambiguous. CDR1 and CDR2 from the germline V gene are MNHNY and SVGAGI (reference sequence). The CDR3 spans 12 residues. Trimming cost V 7 bases and J 6 bases, with 12 bases left between them. The CDR3 bases are TGTGCCAGCATCAGGAGGGCCTCTGAAGCTTTCTTT. This gives the protein CASIRRASEAFF.

This chain connects TRBV10-3 to TRBJ2-2, with 10 bases matching TRBD1. Germline CDR1 reads ENHRY; CDR2 reads SYGVKD. J lost 7 bases, V lost 3 bases, and 8 bases had no gene match. The CDR3 is made up of 16 amino acids. The CDR3, as DNA: TGTGCCATCAGTGAATGGGACAGGGGCACGATCGGGGAGCTGTTTTTT. Its protein product is CAISEWDRGTIGELFF.

The chain employs TRBV5-4 and TRBJ2-1; TRBD2 matches at 7 bases. CDR1 is SGHNT and CDR2 is YYREEE in the germline V gene (reference sequence). This CDR3 region has 14 residues. The V segment lost 3 bases and the J segment 6 bases; nucleotides outside the gene matches: 6. Here the CDR3 reads CASSWGGEGNEQFF. DNA of the CDR3: TGTGCCAGCAGCTGGGGGGGAGAGGGCAATGAGCAGTTCTTC.

The J gene is TRBJ2-2, the V gene TRBV7-2; the D call may be TRBD1 or TRBD2 (5 bases each). Germline CDR1 is SGHTA and CDR2 is FQGNSA. The CDR3 spans 15 residues. Between the trimmed V and J ends, which lost 5 bases and 5 bases, there was a span of 15 bases. CDR3 sequence reads: CASSPHTWGTGELFF. The CDR3 nucleotides are TGTGCCAGCAGCCCGCATACCTGGGGGACCGGGGAGCTGTTTTTT.